The 21 T cell receptor beta chains below come from one sample, sequenced in a study of PD-L1 blockade in urothelial cancer. As to time point: pretreatment peripheral blood. TCRdb's copy holds only in-frame clones and misses some; the assay was immunoSEQ multiplex PCR. The data contain 85,000 to 100,000 clones, roughly 84% of them singletons. The sample here was PBMCs, taken around atezolizumab (anti-PD-L1) treatment. The receptors stem from a man aged 55 to 70 with urothelial cancer.

In its sample, this clone was seen a few times. The rearrangement links TRBV7-6 to TRBJ2-7; D unresolved. V dropped 5 bases and J dropped 2 bases, with 10 bases sitting between them. CDR1 and CDR2 (germline): SGHVS, FNYEAQ. The CDR3 is 13 residues long. The CDR3 DNA follows: TGTGCCAGCAGCCGTACAGAGACCTACGAGCAGTACTTC. It encodes CASSRTETYEQYF. Together with reference TRBV7-6 and TRBJ2-7, the CDR3 gives the full variable domain: GAGVSQSPRYKVTKRGQDVALRCDPISGHVSLYWYRQALGQGPEFLTYFNYEAQQDKSGLPNDRFSAERPEGSISTLTIQRTEQRDSAMYRCASSRTETYEQYFGPGTRLTVT.

As DNA, the CDR3 is TGTGCCAGCAGTAAAGCGGGGGGCTCCTACGAGCAGTACTTC. Residues: CASSKAGGSYEQYF. The chain combines TRBV28 with TRBJ2-7, with TRBD2 identical over 9 bases. With 5 bases clipped from V and 0 bases from J, the junction kept 2 bases outside the gene matches. The germline V gene encodes CDR1 MDHEN and CDR2 SYDVKM. The CDR3 runs 14 residues.

The chain couples TRBV2 to TRBJ2-7; D is undetermined. Germline loops: CDR1 SNHLY, CDR2 FYNNEI. Trimming removed 4 bases from V and 3 bases from J, with 4 bases in between. This CDR3 is 11 amino acids long. CDR3: CASSAHYEQYF. CDR3 bases: TGTGCCAGCAGTGCCCACTACGAGCAGTACTTC. Complete variable domain (other parts from reference TRBV2 and TRBJ2-7): EPEVTQTPSHQVTQMGQEVILRCVPISNHLYFYWYRQILGQKVEFLVSFYNNEISEKSEIFDDQFSVERPDGSNFTLKIRSTKLEDSAMYFCASSAHYEQYFGPGTRLTVT.

This chain links TRBV7-9 with TRBJ2-1, with D perhaps matching TRBD1 (6 bases). Germline assignment: CDR1 SEHNR and CDR2 FQNEAQ (reference sequence). The CDR3 covers 17 residues. Trimming stripped 5 bases from V and 2 bases from J, with 19 bases between. CDR3 amino acids: CASSRGIDRFTYNEQFF. CDR3 coding DNA: TGTGCCAGCAGCCGGGGAATCGACAGGTTCACCTACAATGAGCAGTTCTTC.

This chain joins TRBV10-3 and TRBJ1-3; D call uncertain. The CDR3 is 14 residues long. The V and J ends lost 0 bases and 3 bases respectively, with 6 bases between them. Germline V CDR1 and CDR2: ENHRY, SYGVKD. This CDR3 reads CAISESGDGNTIYF. CDR3 nucleotides: TGTGCCATCAGTGAGTCCGGGGATGGAAACACCATATATTTT.

The rearrangement links TRBV19 to TRBJ1-6; possibly TRBD1 for D (6 bases). Germline V gives CDR1 LNHDA, CDR2 SQIVND (reference sequence). Trimming left V 6 bases short and J 8 bases short, with 14 bases between. This CDR3 is 14 amino acids long. In DNA, the CDR3 is TGTGCCAGTAGGGACACAGGGAAAGATTCACCCCTCCACTTT. Its protein is CASRDTGKDSPLHF.

The genes are TRBV28 and TRBJ2-7, with D possibly being TRBD1 (6 bases). This CDR3 has 15 amino acids. V was pared by 6 bases and J by 4 bases, with 19 bases between. Germline V lookup: CDR1 MDHEN, CDR2 SYDVKM. The CDR3: CASSSPGAQGYEQYF. In DNA form, the CDR3 reads TGTGCCAGCAGCTCTCCAGGGGCCCAGGGTTACGAGCAGTACTTC. The full variable domain, rest sourced from reference TRBV28 and TRBJ2-7, is DVKVTQSSRYLVKRTGEKVFLECVQDMDHENMFWYRQDPGLGLRLIYFSYDVKMKEKGDIPEGYSVSREKKERFSLILESASTNQTSMYLCASSSPGAQGYEQYFGPGTRLTVT.

V usage is TRBV6-5 and J usage is TRBJ2-5, with a possible D match to TRBD1 (5 bases). Germline V gene sequence: CDR1 MNHEY, CDR2 SVGAGI. This CDR3 region has 13 residues. Trimming cost V 2 bases and J 5 bases, with 9 bases left between them. CDR3 loop: CASSYKGWETQYF. The CDR3 DNA follows: TGTGCCAGCAGTTACAAGGGGTGGGAGACCCAGTACTTC.

This chain links TRBV19 with TRBJ2-2; maybe TRBD1 (5 bases). CDR3 length: 14 amino acids. Trimming left V 2 bases short and J 5 bases short, with 9 bases between. Per germline, CDR1 LNHDA and CDR2 SQIVND (reference sequence). CDR3 bases: TGTGCCAGTAGTATATGGGGCGTTACCGGGGAGCTGTTTTTT. This sequence encodes CASSIWGVTGELFF. Full variable domain (rest looked up from reference TRBV19 and TRBJ2-2): DGGITQSPKYLFRKEGQNVTLSCEQNLNHDAMYWYRQDPGQGLRLIYYSQIVNDFQKGDIAEGYSVSREKKESFPLTVTSAQKNPTAFYLCASSIWGVTGELFFGEGSRLTVL.

The chain is built from TRBV28 and TRBJ2-6, with D unclear. This CDR3 spans 13 amino acids. The V gene's germline CDR1 is MDHEN and CDR2 SYDVKM. V lost 3 bases and J lost 3, with 3 bases in between. The CDR3 nucleotides are TGTGCCAGCAGTTTCGGTGGGGCCAACGTCCTGACTTTC. Its protein is CASSFGGANVLTF.

The genes are TRBV19 and TRBJ2-7; D uncertain. CDR1 LNHDA and CDR2 SQIVND come from the germline V gene (reference sequence). This CDR3 contains 13 residues. V lost 6 bases, J lost 0 bases, and 9 bases lay in between. In nucleotides, the CDR3 is TGTGCCAGTAGCTCAGGAAACTCCTACGAGCAGTACTTC. It translates to CASSSGNSYEQYF.

The chain carries TRBV5-1 and TRBJ1-2, with TRBD1 matching 12 bases. Looked up from germline, CDR1 is SGHRS and CDR2 is YFSETQ. The V gene end was trimmed by 3 bases and the J gene end by 7 bases; junction bases not matched to a gene: 7. The CDR3 is 15 residues long. CDR3 bases: TGCGCCAGCAGCTCCGGGACAGGGGGCTTGTTTGGCTACACCTTC. Its protein product is CASSSGTGGLFGYTF.

This rearrangement joins TRBV6-1 to TRBJ1-2, with D maybe TRBD1 (6 bases). The V gene's germline CDR1 is MNHNS and CDR2 SASEGT. The CDR3 sequence is 15 residues long. Trimming removed 2 bases from V and 5 bases from J, with 15 bases in between. As DNA, the CDR3 is TGTGCCAGCAGTGAAAACGGCGGGGGCAGTTATGGCTACACCTTC. It yields the protein CASSENGGGSYGYTF.

V is TRBV28 and J is TRBJ2-4; 7 bases are a match to TRBD2. V lost 5 bases and J lost 1; bases outside the gene matches: 17. This CDR3 is 19 amino acids long. The germline V gene encodes CDR1 MDHEN and CDR2 SYDVKM. In DNA, the CDR3 is TGTGCCAGCAGTCCCCAGGGAGGGGAGGGGCCGAGGGCCAAAAACATTCAGTACTTC. The encoded protein is CASSPQGGEGPRAKNIQYF.

V is TRBV4-2 and J is TRBJ2-3; 11 bases align to TRBD2. CDR3 length equals 16 residues. The germline V gene has CDR1 LGHNA and CDR2 YNFKEQ. The junction had 4 bases not matched to a gene; V was cut back by 3 bases and J by 2 bases. CDR3 residues: CASSHPSGGYTDTQYF. The CDR3 DNA reads as TGTGCCAGCAGCCACCCTAGCGGGGGGTACACAGATACGCAGTATTTT.

The V call is TRBV11-2, the J call TRBJ1-2, with a weak D call TRBD1 (5 bases). Deletions cut 5 bases from V and 8 bases from J, with 12 bases between. Germline lookup yields CDR1 SGHAT and CDR2 FQNNGV. This CDR3 contains 12 residues. CDR3 in amino acids: CASSPSAGGYTF. The CDR3 nucleotides read TGTGCCAGCAGCCCCTCAGCAGGGGGCTACACCTTC. The variable domain in full, completed from reference TRBV11-2 and TRBJ1-2, reads EAGVAQSPRYKIIEKRQSVAFWCNPISGHATLYWYQQILGQGPKLLIQFQNNGVVDDSQLPKDRFSAERLKGVDSTLKIQPAKLEDSAVYLCASSPSAGGYTFGSGTRLTVV.

This clone was observed a single time. This chain connects TRBV2 to TRBJ2-1; D might be TRBD2 (6 bases). Trimming removed 10 bases from V and 5 bases from J, with 18 bases in between. The germline V gene has CDR1 SNHLY and CDR2 FYNNEI. The CDR3 contains 14 residues. CDR3 DNA sequence: TGTGCCATCCAAAGCCCAACTAGCAACAATGAGCAGTTCTTC. Its translation: CAIQSPTSNNEQFF.

CDR3 sequence reads: CASSSDRGPMNSPLHF. CDR3 sequence (DNA): TGTGCCAGCAGCAGCGACAGGGGGCCTATGAATTCACCCCTCCACTTT. V usage is TRBV5-4 and J usage is TRBJ1-6; 10 bases align to TRBD1. The germline V gene has CDR1 SGHNT and CDR2 YYREEE (reference sequence). Trimming removed 4 bases from V and 7 bases from J; junction bases left unmatched: 8. The CDR3 has 16 residues.

The chain joins TRBV11-3 to TRBJ1-1; 9 bases are a match to TRBD1. CDR1 is SGHNT and CDR2 is YENEEA in the germline V gene. The CDR3 sequence is 15 residues long. V was pared by 5 bases and J by 8 bases, with 12 bases of the junction left unmatched. CDR3 sequence: CASSRGGQGLGEAFF. The CDR3 DNA reads TGTGCCAGCAGCCGTGGAGGACAGGGGTTGGGAGAAGCTTTCTTT.

The V call is TRBV7-9, the J call TRBJ2-7, with D unresolved. The CDR3 is made up of 15 amino acids. The V gene lost 1 base and the J gene lost 1 base, with 11 bases spanning the gap. CDR1 SEHNR and CDR2 FQNEAQ come from the germline V gene (reference sequence). Here the CDR3 reads CASSLGDRRSYEQYF. As DNA, the CDR3 is TGTGCCAGCAGCTTAGGTGACCGCAGGTCCTACGAGCAGTACTTC.

In its sample, this clone was seen once. The chain combines TRBV11-2 with TRBJ1-3, with D possibly TRBD1 on 5 matching bases. Trimming shortened V by 2 bases and J by 0 bases, and 14 bases separated the two germline ends. The germline V gene encodes CDR1 SGHAT and CDR2 FQNNGV. The CDR3 spans 17 residues. The CDR3: CASSLRRGRSSGNTIYF. The CDR3 bases are TGTGCCAGCAGCTTAAGAAGGGGAAGGAGCTCTGGAAACACCATATATTTT.